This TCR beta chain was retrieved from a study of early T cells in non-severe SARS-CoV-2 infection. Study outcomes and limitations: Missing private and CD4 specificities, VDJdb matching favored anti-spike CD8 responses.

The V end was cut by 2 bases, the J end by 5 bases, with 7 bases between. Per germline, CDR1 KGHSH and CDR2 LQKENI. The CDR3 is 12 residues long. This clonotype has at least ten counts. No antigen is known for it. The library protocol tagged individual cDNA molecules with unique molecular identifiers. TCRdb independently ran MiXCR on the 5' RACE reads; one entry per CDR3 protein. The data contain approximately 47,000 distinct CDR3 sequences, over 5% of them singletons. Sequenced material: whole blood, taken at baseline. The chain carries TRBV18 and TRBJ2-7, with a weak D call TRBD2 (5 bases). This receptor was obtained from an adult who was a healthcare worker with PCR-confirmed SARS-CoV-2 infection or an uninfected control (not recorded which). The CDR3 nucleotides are TGTGCCAGCTCACCATTCGGGGACGAGCAGTACTTC. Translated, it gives CASSPFGDEQYF.